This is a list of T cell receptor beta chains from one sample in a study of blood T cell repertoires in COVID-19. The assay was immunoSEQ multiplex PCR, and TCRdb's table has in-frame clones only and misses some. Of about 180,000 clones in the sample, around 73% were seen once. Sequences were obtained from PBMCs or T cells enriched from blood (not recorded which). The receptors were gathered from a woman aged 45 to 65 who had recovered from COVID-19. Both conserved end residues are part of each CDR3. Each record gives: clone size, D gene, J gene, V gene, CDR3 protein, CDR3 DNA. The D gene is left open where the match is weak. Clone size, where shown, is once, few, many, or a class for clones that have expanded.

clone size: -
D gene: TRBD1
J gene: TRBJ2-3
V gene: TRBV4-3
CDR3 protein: CASSQAGTAGAGTQYF
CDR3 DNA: TGCGCCAGCAGCCAGGCCGGGACAGCTGGGGCAGGTACGCAGTATTTT

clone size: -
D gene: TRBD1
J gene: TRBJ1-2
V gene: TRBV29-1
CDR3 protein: CSVVPWTAGGSLTAGYTF
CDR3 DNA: TGCAGCGTTGTCCCCTGGACGGCAGGGGGAAGTTTGACGGCTGGCTACACCTTC

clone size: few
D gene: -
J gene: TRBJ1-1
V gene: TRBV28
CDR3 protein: CASIGQQNTEAFF
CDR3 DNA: TGTGCCAGCATCGGACAGCAAAACACTGAAGCTTTCTTT

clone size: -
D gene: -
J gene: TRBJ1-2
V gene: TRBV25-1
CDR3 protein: CASSESGSGGYTF
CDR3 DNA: TGTGCCAGCAGTGAATCGGGATCCGGAGGCTACACCTTC

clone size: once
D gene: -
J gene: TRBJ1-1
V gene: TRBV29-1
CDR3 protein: CSVRTVLNTEAFF
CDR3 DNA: TGCAGCGTTCGGACAGTCCTGAACACTGAAGCTTTCTTT

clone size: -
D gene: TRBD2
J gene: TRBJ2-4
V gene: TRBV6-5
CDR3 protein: CASRLTSGRNIQYF
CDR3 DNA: TGTGCCAGCCGCTTGACTAGCGGGAGGAACATTCAGTACTTC

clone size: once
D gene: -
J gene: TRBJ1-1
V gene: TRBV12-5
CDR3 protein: CASGLGGNTEAFF
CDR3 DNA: TGTGCTAGTGGTTTAGGAGGTAACACTGAAGCTTTCTTT

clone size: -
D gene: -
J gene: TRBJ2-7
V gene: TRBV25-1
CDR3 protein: CASSEGAGITYEQYF
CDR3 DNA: TGTGCCAGCAGTGAGGGTGCGGGGATCACCTACGAGCAGTACTTC

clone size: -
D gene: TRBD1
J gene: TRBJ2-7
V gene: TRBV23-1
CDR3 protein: CASSHRDRGGFEQYF
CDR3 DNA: TGCGCCAGCAGTCATCGGGACAGGGGCGGATTTGAGCAGTACTTC

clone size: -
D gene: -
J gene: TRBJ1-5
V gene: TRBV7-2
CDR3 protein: CASSISAGDQPQHF
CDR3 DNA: TGTGCCAGCAGCATAAGCGCGGGGGATCAGCCCCAGCATTTT

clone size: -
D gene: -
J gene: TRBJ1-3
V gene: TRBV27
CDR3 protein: CASSSRLSAGNTIYF
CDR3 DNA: TGTGCCAGCAGTTCCAGGCTATCAGCTGGAAACACCATATATTTT

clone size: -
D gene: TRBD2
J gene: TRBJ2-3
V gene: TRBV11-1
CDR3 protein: CASSLPGLVTDTQYF
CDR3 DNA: TGTGCCAGCAGCTTACCGGGACTAGTAACAGATACGCAGTATTTT

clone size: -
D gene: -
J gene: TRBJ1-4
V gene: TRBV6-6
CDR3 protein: CASAWGGGNEKLFF
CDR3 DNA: TGTGCCAGCGCCTGGGGAGGGGGGAATGAAAAACTGTTTTTT

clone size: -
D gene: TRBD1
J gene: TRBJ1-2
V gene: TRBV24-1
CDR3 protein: CATSDSARDRGYGYTF
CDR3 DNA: TGTGCCACCAGTGACTCGGCGCGGGACAGGGGATATGGCTACACCTTC

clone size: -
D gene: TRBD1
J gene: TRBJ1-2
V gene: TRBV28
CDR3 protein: CASSTGQGLGGYTF
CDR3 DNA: TGTGCCAGCAGTACAGGACAGGGGTTAGGCGGCTACACCTTC

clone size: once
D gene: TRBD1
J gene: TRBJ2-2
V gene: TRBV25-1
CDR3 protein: CASSSTGGGGTGELFF
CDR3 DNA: TGTGCCAGCAGTTCTACAGGGGGCGGTGGCACCGGGGAGCTGTTTTTT

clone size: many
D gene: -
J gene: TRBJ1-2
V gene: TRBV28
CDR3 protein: CASSPINGWNYGYTF
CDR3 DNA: TGTGCCAGCAGTCCCATAAACGGGTGGAACTATGGCTACACCTTC

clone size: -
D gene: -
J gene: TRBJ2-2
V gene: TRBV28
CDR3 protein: CASSWLAAGELFF
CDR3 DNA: TGTGCCAGCAGTTGGTTAGCGGCAGGGGAGCTGTTTTTT

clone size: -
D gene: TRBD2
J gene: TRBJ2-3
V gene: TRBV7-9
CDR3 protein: CASSFGLADTDTQYF
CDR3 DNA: TGTGCCAGCAGCTTCGGACTAGCGGACACAGATACGCAGTATTTT

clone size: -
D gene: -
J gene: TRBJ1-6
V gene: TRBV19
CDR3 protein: CASSISGRSSYNSPLHF
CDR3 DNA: TGTGCCAGTAGTATAAGCGGCAGGAGCTCCTATAATTCACCCCTCCACTTT

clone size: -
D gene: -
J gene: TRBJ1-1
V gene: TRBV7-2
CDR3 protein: CASSLVRGTEAFF
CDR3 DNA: TGTGCCAGCAGCTTAGTACGGGGCACTGAAGCTTTCTTT

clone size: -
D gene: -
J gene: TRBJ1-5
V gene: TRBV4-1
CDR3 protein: CASSQGGTSGSFQPQHF
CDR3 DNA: TGCGCCAGCAGCCAAGGGGGGACTAGCGGGAGTTTCCAGCCCCAGCATTTT

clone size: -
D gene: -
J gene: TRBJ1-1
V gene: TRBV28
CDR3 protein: CASSLGQNTEAFF
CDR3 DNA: TGTGCCAGCAGTTTAGGACAGAACACTGAAGCTTTCTTT

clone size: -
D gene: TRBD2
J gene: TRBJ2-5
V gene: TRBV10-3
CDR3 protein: CAISESSGGRETQYF
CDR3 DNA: TGTGCCATCAGTGAGTCATCGGGGGGGCGAGAGACCCAGTACTTC

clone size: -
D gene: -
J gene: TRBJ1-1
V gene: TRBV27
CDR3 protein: CASSLYGVGGVNTEAFF
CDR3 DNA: TGTGCCAGCAGTTTATATGGGGTCGGGGGGGTGAACACTGAAGCTTTCTTT

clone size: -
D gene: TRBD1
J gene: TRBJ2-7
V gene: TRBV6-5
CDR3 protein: CASAERQGSSYEQYF
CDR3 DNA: TGTGCCAGTGCCGAACGACAGGGGAGCTCCTACGAGCAGTACTTC

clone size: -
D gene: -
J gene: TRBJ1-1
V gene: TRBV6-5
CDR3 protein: CASAPGQRHTEAFF
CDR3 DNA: TGTGCCAGCGCGCCGGGACAAAGACACACTGAAGCTTTCTTT

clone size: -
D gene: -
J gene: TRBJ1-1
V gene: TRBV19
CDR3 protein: CASRFGTEAFF
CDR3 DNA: TGTGCCAGCCGCTTCGGCACTGAAGCTTTCTTT

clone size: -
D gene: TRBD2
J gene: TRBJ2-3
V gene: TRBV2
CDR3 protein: CASRDARLAGSTDTQYF
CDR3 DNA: TGTGCCAGCAGGGACGCCCGACTAGCGGGGAGCACAGATACGCAGTATTTT

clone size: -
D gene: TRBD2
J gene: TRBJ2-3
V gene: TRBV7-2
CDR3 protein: CASSRTSGAQYTQYF
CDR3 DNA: TGTGCCAGCAGCCGGACTAGCGGAGCGCAGTACACGCAGTATTTT

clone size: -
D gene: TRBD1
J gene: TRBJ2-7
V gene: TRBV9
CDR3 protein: CASSAPGGEQYF
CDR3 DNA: TGTGCCAGCAGCGCCCCAGGGGGAGAGCAGTACTTC

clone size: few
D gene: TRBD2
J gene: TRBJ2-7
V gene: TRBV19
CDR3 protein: CASSAPASGIYEQYF
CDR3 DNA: TGTGCCAGTAGTGCCCCCGCTAGCGGAATCTACGAGCAGTACTTC

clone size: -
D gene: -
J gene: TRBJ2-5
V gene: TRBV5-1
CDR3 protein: CASSLGQGPQETQYF
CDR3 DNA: TGCGCCAGCAGCTTGGGTCAGGGGCCTCAAGAGACCCAGTACTTC

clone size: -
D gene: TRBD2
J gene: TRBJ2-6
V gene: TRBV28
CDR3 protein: CASSPNLAGLSGANVLTF
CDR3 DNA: TGTGCCAGCAGTCCCAATCTAGCGGGCCTCTCTGGGGCCAACGTCCTGACTTTC

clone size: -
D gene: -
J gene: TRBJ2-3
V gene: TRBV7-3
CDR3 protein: CASSLYSLEDTQYF
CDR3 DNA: TGTGCCAGCAGCTTATATAGCTTGGAGGATACGCAGTATTTT

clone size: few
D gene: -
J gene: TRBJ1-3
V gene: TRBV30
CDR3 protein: CAWGRSRAGNTIYF
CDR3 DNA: TGTGCCTGGGGCCGGAGCAGGGCTGGAAACACCATATATTTT

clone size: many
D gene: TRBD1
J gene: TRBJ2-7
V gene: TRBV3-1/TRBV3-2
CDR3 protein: CASSLAGTGPYEQYF
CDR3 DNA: TGTGCCAGCAGCCTGGCCGGGACAGGGCCCTACGAGCAGTACTTC

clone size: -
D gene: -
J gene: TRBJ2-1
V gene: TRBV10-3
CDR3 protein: CAISDEGSYNEQFF
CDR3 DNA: TGTGCCATCAGTGACGAGGGATCCTACAATGAGCAGTTCTTC

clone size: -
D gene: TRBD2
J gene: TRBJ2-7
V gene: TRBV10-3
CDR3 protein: CAISESAGGYEQYF
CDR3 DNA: TGTGCCATCAGTGAGTCAGCGGGGGGCTACGAGCAGTACTTC

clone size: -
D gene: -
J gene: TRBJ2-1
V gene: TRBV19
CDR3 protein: CASQTRGGNEQFF
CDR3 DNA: TGTGCCAGCCAGACTAGAGGCGGGAATGAGCAGTTCTTC

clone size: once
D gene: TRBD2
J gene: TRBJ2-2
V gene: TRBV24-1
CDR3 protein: CATSDIRLAGGPGNTGELFF
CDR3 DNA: TGTGCCACCAGTGATATTCGACTAGCGGGAGGGCCAGGCAACACCGGGGAGCTGTTTTTT

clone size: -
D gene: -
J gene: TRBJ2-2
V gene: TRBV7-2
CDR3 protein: CASSSSGPVYTGELFF
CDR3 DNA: TGTGCCAGCAGCTCGAGCGGGCCAGTGTACACCGGGGAGCTGTTTTTT

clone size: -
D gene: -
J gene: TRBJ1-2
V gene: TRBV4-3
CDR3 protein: CASSQGGRGYGYTF
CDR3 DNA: TGCGCCAGCAGCCAGGGGGGGAGGGGCTATGGCTACACCTTC

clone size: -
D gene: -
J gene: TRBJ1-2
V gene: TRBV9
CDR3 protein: CASSVPPGGYTF
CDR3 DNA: TGTGCCAGCAGCGTCCCCCCAGGTGGCTACACCTTC

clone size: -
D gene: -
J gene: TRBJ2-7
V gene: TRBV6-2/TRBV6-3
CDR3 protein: CASSSTGSYEQYF
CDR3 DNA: TGTGCCAGCAGCTCCACGGGGTCCTACGAGCAGTACTTC

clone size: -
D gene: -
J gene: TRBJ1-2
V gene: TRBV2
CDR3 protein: CASSPTGGNYGYTF
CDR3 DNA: TGTGCCAGCTCCCCAACTGGCGGGAACTATGGCTACACCTTC

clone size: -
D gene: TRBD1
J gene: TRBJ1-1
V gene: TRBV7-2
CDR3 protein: CASSSQGGASTEAFF
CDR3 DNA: TGTGCCAGCAGCTCGCAGGGGGGCGCGAGCACTGAAGCTTTCTTT

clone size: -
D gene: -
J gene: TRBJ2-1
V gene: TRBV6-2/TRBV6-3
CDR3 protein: CASSSGTHNEQFF
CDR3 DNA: TGTGCCAGCAGTTCCGGGACTCACAATGAGCAGTTCTTC

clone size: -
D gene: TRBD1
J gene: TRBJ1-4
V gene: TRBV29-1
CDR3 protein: CSVQQQGGTNEKLFF
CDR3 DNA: TGCAGCGTACAACAACAGGGGGGAACTAATGAAAAACTGTTTTTT

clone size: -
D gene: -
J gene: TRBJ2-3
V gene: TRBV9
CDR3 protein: CASSALQGQVTDTQYF
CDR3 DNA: TGTGCCAGCAGCGCCCTACAGGGTCAGGTCACAGATACGCAGTATTTT

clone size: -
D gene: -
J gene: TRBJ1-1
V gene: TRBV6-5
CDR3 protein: CASTIGGLNTEAFF
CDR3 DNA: TGTGCCAGCACCATAGGCGGATTGAACACTGAAGCTTTCTTT

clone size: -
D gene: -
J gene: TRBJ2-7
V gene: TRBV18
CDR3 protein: CASSPRGQPSWEQYF
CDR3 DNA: TGTGCCAGCTCACCACGAGGCCAGCCCAGTTGGGAGCAGTACTTC

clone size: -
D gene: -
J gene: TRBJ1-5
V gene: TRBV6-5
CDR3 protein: CASSGRQSSNQPQHF
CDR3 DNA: TGTGCCAGCAGCGGGCGACAGAGTAGCAATCAGCCCCAGCATTTT

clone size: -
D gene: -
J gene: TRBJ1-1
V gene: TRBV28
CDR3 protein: CASSSPDSYTEAFF
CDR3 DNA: TGTGCCAGCAGTTCTCCGGACAGCTACACTGAAGCTTTCTTT

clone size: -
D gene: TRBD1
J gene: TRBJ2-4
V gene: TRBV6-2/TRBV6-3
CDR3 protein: CASSDGQGRHIQYF
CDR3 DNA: TGTGCCAGCAGTGACGGACAGGGGCGACACATTCAGTACTTC

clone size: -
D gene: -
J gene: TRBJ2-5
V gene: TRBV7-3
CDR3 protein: CASSLGGQETQYF
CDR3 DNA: TGTGCCAGCAGCTTGGGCGGGCAAGAGACCCAGTACTTC

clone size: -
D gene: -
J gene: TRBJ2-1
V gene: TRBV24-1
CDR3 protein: CATSGGTAYNEQFF
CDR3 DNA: TGTGCCACCAGTGGCGGGACCGCTTACAATGAGCAGTTCTTC